A selection of T cell receptor beta chains follows, all from one sample in a study of T cell changes during pregnancy in multiple sclerosis. Sequencing was performed with immunoSEQ multiplex PCR; in TCRdb, only in-frame clones are kept and a portion is missing. The data contain 58,000 or so clones, around 90% of them seen just once; the ten biggest clones take up roughly 0.47%. The sample in question was CD4+ T cells from peripheral blood mononuclear cells, obtained in the third trimester of pregnancy. The receptors were sampled from a female donor with multiple sclerosis, enrolled in a pregnancy study. Both conserved end residues are part of each CDR3. Each record gives: clone size, D gene, J gene, V gene, CDR3 protein, CDR3 DNA. The D gene is left open where the match is weak. The listing skips clone size in some rows; elsewhere it reads once, few, many or a size class.

. | TRBD1 | TRBJ1-6 | TRBV11-2 | CASSSGQGGSPLHF | TGTGCCAGCAGCTCGGGACAGGGTGGTTCACCCCTCCACTTT
. | . | TRBJ1-2 | TRBV19 | CASSRDVGYGYTF | TGTGCCAGTAGCCGGGATGTCGGTTATGGCTACACCTTC
. | TRBD1 | TRBJ2-2 | TRBV5-1 | CASSLTGQGTPGELFF | TGCGCCAGCAGTCTCACAGGACAGGGAACCCCCGGGGAGCTGTTTTTT
. | TRBD2 | TRBJ2-7 | TRBV4-1 | CASSQQPERGSYEQYF | TGCGCCAGCAGCCAGCAACCTGAGCGGGGGTCGTACGAGCAGTACTTC
once | . | TRBJ1-5 | TRBV21-1 | CASSKGAGEQPQHF | TGTGCCAGCAGCAAAGGGGCAGGGGAACAGCCCCAGCATTTT
. | . | TRBJ2-3 | TRBV19 | CASSSQQGLGSDTQYF | TGTGCCAGTAGTTCTCAACAGGGTTTGGGTTCCGATACGCAGTATTTT
. | TRBD1 | TRBJ2-7 | TRBV19 | CASSERGQRFSEQYF | TGTGCCAGTAGTGAGAGGGGGCAGCGATTTAGTGAGCAGTACTTC
once | . | TRBJ2-7 | TRBV12-5 | CASGRGGGGYEQYF | TGTGCTAGTGGCAGAGGGGGGGGCGGGTACGAGCAGTACTTC
. | . | TRBJ1-4 | TRBV30 | CAWSPGAKLFF | TGTGCCTGGAGTCCAGGGGCTAAACTGTTTTTT
. | . | TRBJ2-6 | TRBV6-5 | CASRYAGSGANVLTF | TGTGCCAGCAGATACGCAGGGTCTGGGGCCAACGTCCTGACTTTC
once | . | TRBJ1-2 | TRBV27 | CASSLWENGGYTF | TGTGCCAGCAGTTTATGGGAGAACGGTGGCTACACCTTC
. | TRBD2 | TRBJ2-2 | TRBV2 | CASGAGRDTGELFF | TGTGCCAGCGGAGCGGGGAGGGACACCGGGGAGCTGTTTTTT
. | . | TRBJ2-3 | TRBV10-3 | CAIGGGTDTQYF | TGTGCCATAGGGGGGGGCACAGATACGCAGTATTTT
. | . | TRBJ1-5 | TRBV5-6 | CASSSRGGRSNQPQHF | TGTGCCAGCAGCTCGAGGGGGGGCCGGAGCAATCAGCCCCAGCATTTT
. | TRBD1 | TRBJ1-5 | TRBV6-6 | CASSFPGGQGRQPQHF | TGTGCCAGCAGTTTCCCGGGGGGACAGGGGAGGCAGCCCCAGCATTTT
. | . | TRBJ1-1 | TRBV5-1 | CASSSAVGGNTEAFF | TGCGCCAGCAGCTCCGCCGTAGGGGGGAACACTGAAGCTTTCTTT
. | TRBD1 | TRBJ2-7 | TRBV18 | CASSPKQGASYEQYF | TGTGCCAGCTCACCAAAACAGGGGGCTAGCTACGAGCAGTACTTC
once | . | TRBJ1-2 | TRBV25-1 | CASSETGLIYGYTF | TGTGCCAGCAGTGAAACGGGACTAATCTATGGCTACACCTTC
. | . | TRBJ2-5 | TRBV19 | CASSIGGGQETQYF | TGTGCCAGTAGTATCGGTGGAGGGCAAGAGACCCAGTACTTC
. | . | TRBJ2-7 | TRBV19 | CASSLQDKTYEQYF | TGTGCCAGTAGTCTCCAGGACAAGACGTACGAGCAGTACTTC
. | . | TRBJ2-3 | TRBV5-3 | CARSLVPGTGGPNTQYF | TGTGCCAGAAGCCTGGTCCCCGGGACTGGGGGTCCCAATACGCAGTATTTT
. | TRBD1 | TRBJ1-6 | TRBV4-2 | CASSQDGVGQGGSYNSPLHF | TGTGCCAGCAGCCAAGATGGGGTGGGACAGGGAGGTTCCTATAATTCACCCCTCCACTTT